Shown below are 5 T cell receptor beta chains from a single sample sequenced in a study of T cells in Graves' hyperthyroidism and ophthalmopathy (dated by TCRdb to the late 2010s). The library was prepared using multiplex PCR. Instrument on record: Illumina HiSeq 2000. The TCR beta CDR3 regions were amplified from RNA transcripts. The first round of RT-PCR for the TCR CDR3 was performed with the HTBI primer set and the Qiagen OneStep RT-PCR kit. TCRdb handled the public reads itself, with Q25 trimming in fastp and clone calling in MiXCR, and kept productive beta chains. Each record represents a unique CDR3 protein, reported with the most common genes and DNA among its rows. The sample table holds 600,000 to 650,000 distinct CDR3 sequences, of which around 15% were seen once. The ten largest account for around 4% of the sample. The material sequenced was blood. These receptors were taken from a woman in her 30s with Graves' hyperthyroidism.

This clonotype was counted ten times or more. At one boundary the junction diverges from the germline segment, which might be a read error. The chain is built from TRBV6-5 and TRBJ1-1; D possibly corresponds to TRBD1 (5 bases). CDR3 length equals 15 residues. CDR1 and CDR2 (germline): MNHEY, SVGAGI. The CDR3 DNA reads TGTGCCAGCAGTTACGAGGGGATAGTGAAAACTGAAGCTTTCTTT. Amino acid sequence: CASSYEGIVKTEAFF.

This chain joins TRBV24-1 and TRBJ1-6; D gene uncertain. V was trimmed by 4 bases and J by 7 bases, leaving 7 bases between them. Germline loops: CDR1 KGHDR, CDR2 SFDVKD. CDR3 size: 13 residues. The CDR3 DNA follows: TGTGCCACCAGTGAACGGCAAAATTCACCCCTCCACTTT. Translation: CATSERQNSPLHF.

In its sample, this clonotype was seen a few times. The CDR3 sequence is CATSRARVQETQYF. The CDR3 DNA sequence: TGTGCCACCAGCAGAGCGAGAGTCCAAGAGACCCAGTACTTC. V gene TRBV15 combines with J gene TRBJ2-5; D unclear. The CDR3 has 14 residues. V shed 1 base and J shed 1 base, with 7 bases lying between them. Germline V lookup: CDR1 LNHNV, CDR2 YYDKDF (reference sequence).

This clonotype was recorded many times. The chain links TRBV30 to TRBJ1-1, with 9 bases aligning to TRBD1. The V and J ends lost 3 bases and 5 bases, in that order; junction bases with no gene match: 4. Germline values: CDR1 GTSNPN, CDR2 SVGIG (reference sequence). The CDR3 consists of 13 residues. In DNA, the CDR3 is TGTGCCTGGAGCGGGACAGGGAGTACTGAAGCTTTCTTT. It encodes CAWSGTGSTEAFF.

At least ten counts were recorded for this clonotype. The rearrangement links TRBV6-2 or TRBV6-3 to TRBJ2-1; 15 bases are a match to TRBD2. The CDR3 loop spans 17 amino acids. Germline CDR1 reads MNHEY; CDR2 reads SVGEGT. Unmatched junction bases numbered 6, after V lost 2 bases and J lost 7 bases. CDR3 sequence: CASSYGGLAGGPNEQFF. The CDR3 nucleotides are TGTGCCAGCAGTTACGGTGGACTAGCGGGAGGGCCGAATGAGCAGTTCTTC.